The sequence of this TCR beta chain was determined in a study of blood T cell repertoires in COVID-19. Study at large: Acute and convalescent COVID-19 samples came from the United States, Italy and Spain. T cells, B-cell-depleted T cells, or PBMCs supplied cDNA or gDNA.

As processed by the authors: By means of reference gene primer amplification, nucleated cell counts were estimated. The repertoire was sequenced with immunoSEQ multiplex PCR; TCRdb's copy has only in-frame clones and lacks some. Clone size and the V and J calls come from that table; the DNA yielded D and trimming. The data hold some 500,000 clones, with roughly 89% observed a single time. Germline V CDR1 and CDR2: GTSNPN, SVGIG (reference sequence). This CDR3 comprises 15 residues. Trimming removed 1 base from V and 3 bases from J, with 10 bases in between. The rearrangement uses TRBV30 and TRBJ1-6; possibly TRBD1 for D (5 bases). This sequence was found in a woman aged 45 to 65 with COVID-19, enrolled during active disease. Sequenced material: peripheral blood. This chain's CDR3 is CAWSGGGVYNSPLHF. CDR3 sequence (DNA): TGTGCCTGGAGTGGGGGGGGAGTCTATAATTCACCCCTCCACTTT.